The 10 T cell receptor beta chains reported below all come from one sample, sequenced in a study of long-term antiretroviral therapy in people with HIV. A v3.0 immunoSEQ assay was performed at survey level. This table comes from immunoSEQ multiplex PCR, and its TCRdb copy is limited to in-frame clones, with some not included. The sample has about 30,000 clones; 95% are singletons. The specimen comprised unsorted PBMCs, sampled 5.3 years after starting antiretroviral therapy. These receptor sequences come from a man aged 25 to 40 with HIV.

V is TRBV5-4 and J is TRBJ2-5; no definite D call. Germline CDR1 SGHNT, CDR2 YYREEE (reference sequence). This CDR3 has 13 residues. V was pared by 4 bases and J by 2 bases, with 9 bases between. The CDR3 reads CASSPDPQETQYF. The CDR3 coding sequence is TGTGCCAGCAGCCCGGACCCACAAGAGACCCAGTACTTC.

The V gene is TRBV6-1, the J gene TRBJ1-6; unclear D gene. The V end lost 7 bases, the J end lost 0 bases, and 10 bases lay between the germline ends. The CDR3 extends over 15 amino acids. In germline, CDR1 is MNHNS, CDR2 SASEGT. CDR3 in DNA: TGTGCCAGCATTACCCCAAGCTCCTATAATTCACCCCTCCACTTT. It yields the protein CASITPSSYNSPLHF.

This clone was picked up one time. This chain joins TRBV6-5 and TRBJ2-5, with 10 bases matching TRBD1. Looked up from germline, CDR1 is MNHEY and CDR2 is SVGAGI. The V gene end was trimmed by 7 bases and the J gene end by 5 bases; junction bases not matched to a gene: 4. The CDR3 sequence is 13 residues long. The CDR3 nucleotides are TGTGCCAGCACCGGGACAGGGGTGGAGACCCAGTACTTC. Translating gives CASTGTGVETQYF.

This rearrangement joins TRBV28 to TRBJ2-7; 7 nucleotides match TRBD1. J lost 4 bases, V lost 2 bases, and 11 bases had no gene match. In germline, CDR1 is MDHEN, CDR2 SYDVKM. The CDR3 is 16 residues long. The CDR3 is CASSLPSGQAAYEQYF. In DNA form, the CDR3 reads TGTGCCAGCAGTTTACCCTCCGGACAGGCAGCGTACGAGCAGTACTTC.

The V and J genes are TRBV30 and TRBJ1-3; 7 positions match TRBD1. The CDR3 runs to 17 residues. CDR1 is GTSNPN and CDR2 is SVGIG in the germline V gene (reference sequence). V trimming: 1 base; J trimming: 2 bases; junction bases outside the gene matches: 11. In DNA, the CDR3 is TGTGCCTGGAGTGCCCTGGGACAGTGGGTGACTGGAAACACCATATATTTT. Translation gives CAWSALGQWVTGNTIYF. Full variable domain (outside the CDR3, taken from reference TRBV30 and TRBJ1-3): SQTIHQWPATLVQPVGSPLSLECTVEGTSNPNLYWYRQAAGRGLQLLFYSVGIGQISSEVPQNLSASRPQDRQFILSSKKLLLSDSGFYLCAWSALGQWVTGNTIYFGEGSWLTVV.

DNA for the CDR3: TGTGCCACCAGCAGAGGAGGTGGGACTAGCGCCGGGGAGCTGTTTTTT. Protein: CATSRGGGTSAGELFF. This chain links TRBV15 with TRBJ2-2, with TRBD2 matching over 10 bases. Germline V CDR1 and CDR2: LNHNV, YYDKDF (reference sequence). V gave up 1 base and J gave up 6 bases; unmatched junction bases: 5. The CDR3 has 16 amino acids.

This rearrangement joins TRBV5-1 to TRBJ2-2; 8 bases agree with TRBD2. The ends lost 0 bases at V and 7 bases at J; junction bases unmatched: 2. The CDR3 is made up of 14 amino acids. The V gene's germline CDR1 is SGHRS and CDR2 YFSETQ. The CDR3 spells CASSLVLADGELFF. The CDR3 bases are TGCGCCAGCAGCTTGGTACTAGCGGACGGGGAGCTGTTTTTT.

The chain joins TRBV4-1 to TRBJ1-1; 7 positions match TRBD1. Germline V gene data show CDR1 as MGHRA and CDR2 as YSYEKL. The CDR3 is 16 residues long. After removal of 0 bases from V and 11 bases from J, the junction contained 15 bases not matched to a gene. CDR3 bases: TGCGCCAGCAGCCAAGACCCCACCGGGACAGTTCAGAAGGCTTTCTTT. Amino acid sequence: CASSQDPTGTVQKAFF.

The V call is TRBV19, the J call TRBJ2-7; D perhaps matches TRBD1 (5 bases). Trimming pared 3 bases from V and 0 bases from J, leaving 9 bases between. The germline CDR1 and CDR2 sequences are LNHDA and SQIVND (reference sequence). The CDR3 extends over 14 amino acids. The CDR3 DNA is TGTGCCAGTAGTATGCAGGGAATCTCCTACGAGCAGTACTTC. This encodes CASSMQGISYEQYF.

The chain is built from TRBV6-1 and TRBJ1-5; TRBD1 is a possible D gene (5 bases). Germline CDR1 is MNHNS and CDR2 is SASEGT. V dropped 4 bases and J dropped 2 bases, with 9 bases sitting between them. The CDR3 has 14 amino acids. DNA for the CDR3: TGTGCCAGCAGTGCGGGGGACGGCAATCAGCCCCAGCATTTT. Amino acid sequence: CASSAGDGNQPQHF.